A single sample is the source of the 6 T cell receptor beta chains below, sequenced in a study of regulatory T cells in long-lasting Graves disease. Arm-PCR of CDR3 regions and iRepertoire HTBI primers were used to build TCR beta libraries. TCRdb passed the multiplex PCR reads through MiXCR, listing each CDR3 protein once. The sample carries fewer than 500,000 distinct CDR3 sequences, about 16% recorded once. Time point meaning: newly diagnosed GD, antithyroid drugs for less than 3 months. The TCR library was made from RNA that had been extracted from PBMCs in TRIzol. The sample also formed part of further work on T cells in Graves' hyperthyroidism and ophthalmopathy.

This specimen was peripheral blood mononuclear cells (PBMCs), taken at new diagnosis, from a patient treated with antithyroid drugs. The receptors here all came from a man in his forties or fifties with Graves disease.

This clonotype came up many times. V and J are TRBV29-1 and TRBJ2-1, with TRBD1 matching 8 bases. The CDR3 has 14 amino acids. In germline, CDR1 is SQVTM, CDR2 ANQGSEA. J gave up 9 bases and V 7 bases, and 14 bases lay outside the gene matches. Here the CDR3 reads CSGRSGTGSVEQFF. CDR3 in DNA: TGCAGCGGAAGATCCGGGACAGGTTCGGTTGAGCAGTTCTTC.

This clonotype was observed at least ten times. The rearrangement joins TRBV12-3 or TRBV12-4 to TRBJ1-1; D ambiguous. V dropped 6 bases and J dropped 1 base, with 12 bases sitting between them. The CDR3 has 14 residues. Here the CDR3 DNA reads TGTGCCAGCAGCTCCGACCGAAGGAACACTGAAGCTTTCTTT. This sequence encodes CASSSDRRNTEAFF.

The DNA of the CDR3 is TGTGCCAGTAGTACAGGGAATAACAATCAGCCCCAGCATTTT. Translating it yields CASSTGNNNQPQHF. The rearrangement uses TRBV19 and TRBJ1-5; a weak D match, TRBD1 (5 bases). V gave up 4 bases and J gave up 3 bases, with 10 bases separating them. The CDR3 has 14 amino acids. Germline CDR1 is LNHDA and CDR2 is SQIVND (reference sequence).

This clonotype was found a few times. This chain uses TRBV5-1 with TRBJ2-5; 13 bases are a match to TRBD2. Germline-derived CDR1 and CDR2 are SGHRS and YFSETQ. J gave up 4 bases and V 4 bases, and 4 bases lay outside the gene matches. The CDR3 extends over 15 amino acids. CDR3 coding DNA: TGCGCCAGCAGCGGTGGGACTAGCGGGATAGAGACCCAGTACTTC. This encodes CASSGGTSGIETQYF.

This clonotype was observed many times. The J gene is TRBJ2-1, the V gene TRBV29-1; D unresolved. The CDR3 length is 13 residues. Germline V gives CDR1 SQVTM, CDR2 ANQGSEA. Trimming shortened V by 7 bases and J by 0 bases, and 10 bases separated the two germline ends. In DNA, the CDR3 is TGCAGCGGTGGGTCAACCTCCTACAATGAGCAGTTCTTC. This codes for CSGGSTSYNEQFF.

The rearrangement uses TRBV4-2 and TRBJ2-3, with 8 bases matching TRBD2. There are 15 residues in the CDR3. Germline V gene sequence: CDR1 LGHNA, CDR2 YNFKEQ. The trim removed 5 bases at V and 3 bases at J, leaving 7 bases unmatched. The CDR3 sequence is CASSTQRELTDTQYF. As DNA, the CDR3 is TGTGCCAGCAGCACTCAGCGGGAGTTGACAGATACGCAGTATTTT.